This entry is about one T cell receptor (beta chain). This entry belongs to a study of shared clonotypes between healthy human individuals. The germline CDR1 and CDR2 sequences are LNHDA and SQIVND (reference sequence). Trimming cost V 4 bases and J 3 bases, with 16 bases left between them. This CDR3 has 15 amino acids. Repertoires were generated with immunoSEQ multiplex PCR, while TCRdb's copy carries only in-frame clones and drops some. The table shows some 500,000 clones, with approximately 80% occurring only once. None of the donors, who were healthy HIV-negative adults, had recently had acute infections or vaccinations.

The receptor was isolated from a woman aged 35 to 49 in good health. Some clones in this sample may be carry-over from other donors' samples. The sequenced sample consisted of PBMCs. V and J are TRBV19 and TRBJ2-7, with D possibly called TRBD1 or TRBD2 (6 bases each). CDR3 sequence: CASSKRERGDYEQYF. CDR3 bases: TGTGCCAGTAGTAAAAGGGAGAGGGGGGACTACGAGCAGTACTTC.